These 14 T cell receptor beta chains were all obtained from the same sample, sequenced in a study of T cells in Graves' hyperthyroidism and ophthalmopathy. The TCR beta CDR3 regions underwent amplification using RNA transcripts as the source. HTBI primers were employed in a first-round RT-PCR of the TCR CDR3. TCRdb recomputed calls from the multiplex PCR reads with MiXCR, one row per CDR3 protein. The sample contains some 490,000 distinct CDR3 sequences, around a fifth of which appear only once. Sequences were obtained from blood. All receptors come from a woman between 65 and 79 years old with Graves' ophthalmopathy.

A few counts support this clonotype. V and J are TRBV6-1 and TRBJ2-7; no firm D call. Germline V CDR1 and CDR2: MNHNS, SASEGT. V lost 5 bases, J lost 12 bases, and 11 bases lay in between. This CDR3 comprises 10 residues. CDR3 nucleotide sequence: TGTGCCAGCAGTCACCGGTGGCGGTACTTC. Its translation: CASSHRWRYF.

This clonotype was picked up a small number of times. The genes are TRBV5-1 and TRBJ2-1; 11 bases are shared with TRBD1. CDR3 length: 15 amino acids. V shed 4 bases and J 3 bases; nucleotides not matched to a gene: 3. Germline loops: CDR1 SGHRS, CDR2 YFSETQ. The chain's CDR3 is CASSEGQGVYNEQFF. CDR3 sequence (DNA): TGCGCCAGCAGCGAGGGACAGGGGGTCTACAATGAGCAGTTCTTC.

This clonotype has ten or more counts. V usage is TRBV7-2 and J usage is TRBJ2-5, with D uncertain. The CDR3 is 13 residues long. CDR1 is SGHTA, CDR2 FQGNSA, per germline. The V end lost 2 bases, the J end lost 10 bases, and 14 bases lay between the germline ends. CDR3 nucleotide sequence: TGTGCCAGCAGCTTATCCCCCAAGGCGAACCAGTACTTC. Translation: CASSLSPKANQYF.

This clonotype has more than one count but fewer than ten. The V call is TRBV20-1, the J call TRBJ2-3; 9 nucleotides align to TRBD2. V was pared by 5 bases and J by 2 bases, with 8 bases of the junction left unmatched. Germline V gene sequence: CDR1 DFQATT, CDR2 SNEGSKA (reference sequence). This CDR3 is built from 15 residues. This CDR3 reads CSAPRTSDYTDTQYF. The CDR3 DNA reads as TGCAGTGCTCCCCGGACTAGCGACTACACAGATACGCAGTATTTT.

The rearrangement uses TRBV6-2 or TRBV6-3 and TRBJ2-2, with TRBD2 as a possible D gene (6 bases). Per the germline V gene, CDR1 is MNHEY and CDR2 is SVGEGT. Trimming pared 7 bases from V and 3 bases from J, leaving 18 bases between. The CDR3 has 16 residues. The CDR3 loop reads CASTARGGWDTGELFF. The CDR3 bases are TGTGCCAGCACCGCCCGGGGAGGTTGGGACACCGGGGAGCTGTTTTTT.

This clonotype was detected many times. The chain has TRBV7-6 and TRBJ1-3; 9 bases are a match to TRBD1. The length of the CDR3 is 15 residues. Germline V CDR1 and CDR2: SGHVS, FNYEAQ. Trimming at V came to 1 base and at J to 2 bases, leaving 0 bases not matched to a gene. The CDR3 nucleotides read TGTGCCAGCAGCTTAGGGACAGGGGCTGGAAACACCATATATTTT. It encodes CASSLGTGAGNTIYF.

J is TRBJ1-2 and V is TRBV6-2 or TRBV6-3; D unclear. This CDR3 contains 14 residues. Germline CDR1 reads MNHEY; CDR2 reads SVGEGT. Trimming removed 8 bases at V and 1 base at J, with 14 bases between. CDR3 coding DNA: TGTGCCAGCGTCCTCAATGTGCATAACTATGGCTACACCTTC. Encoded protein: CASVLNVHNYGYTF.

Many counts were recorded for this clonotype. The V and J genes are TRBV12-3 or TRBV12-4 and TRBJ2-7; D is uncertain. This CDR3 region has 14 residues. V lost 1 base to trimming and J lost 0 bases, with 7 bases between them. CDR3 residues: CASSLGRASYEQYF. DNA of the CDR3: TGTGCCAGCAGTTTAGGTCGGGCCTCCTACGAGCAGTACTTC.

The genes are TRBV9 and TRBJ2-5; TRBD2 aligns across 14 bases. Trimming at V came to 6 bases and at J to 4 bases, leaving 5 bases not matched to a gene. CDR1 and CDR2 (germline): SGDLS, YYNGEE. The length of the CDR3 is 15 residues. The CDR3 protein is CASTSGLAGGETQYF. The CDR3 nucleotides are TGTGCCAGCACCTCCGGACTAGCGGGAGGAGAGACCCAGTACTTC.

The J gene is TRBJ1-5, the V gene TRBV6-2 or TRBV6-3, with 9 nucleotides matching TRBD1. The J segment lost 9 bases and the V segment lost 2 bases, leaving 14 bases of the junction unmatched. Germline assignment: CDR1 MNHEY and CDR2 SVGEGT. This CDR3 is 17 amino acids long. The CDR3 DNA reads as TGTGCCAGCAGTTACCGCGGGACAGGGTATAGAGGAGGGCCCCAGCATTTT. This codes for CASSYRGTGYRGGPQHF.

A few counts support this clonotype. The chain couples TRBV18 to TRBJ1-1; tentatively, D is TRBD1 (5 bases). This CDR3 contains 14 residues. V was trimmed by 6 bases and J by 4 bases, leaving 15 bases between them. Germline CDR1 reads KGHSH; CDR2 reads LQKENI. In DNA, the CDR3 is TGTGCCAGCTCGGCTCAGGGTTTGGGCACTGAAGCTTTCTTT. Translation gives CASSAQGLGTEAFF. Drawing the rest from reference TRBV18 and TRBJ1-1, the complete variable domain is NAGVMQNPRHLVRRRGQEARLRCSPMKGHSHVYWYRQLPEEGLKFMVYLQKENIIDESGMPKERFSAEFPKEGPSILRIQQVVRGDSAAYFCASSAQGLGTEAFFGQGTRLTVV.

In its sample, this clonotype was seen a few times. V is TRBV6-2 or TRBV6-3 and J is TRBJ2-6; perhaps TRBD2 as D (6 bases). Trimming removed 6 bases from V and 2 bases from J, with 11 bases in between. CDR1 MNHEY and CDR2 SVGEGT come from the germline V gene. The CDR3 covers 15 residues. CDR3 nucleotides: TGTGCCAGCAGCCGCGGGGTCACTGGGGCCAACGTCCTGACTTTC. Translated: CASSRGVTGANVLTF.

This clonotype showed up many times. The chain employs TRBV27 and TRBJ1-4; D is ambiguous. This CDR3 is 15 amino acids long. V was shortened by 5 bases and J by 4 bases, with 14 bases between the two germline ends. Germline assignment: CDR1 MNHEY and CDR2 SMNVEV (reference sequence). CDR3 region: CASSDPNLGNEKLFF. CDR3 coding DNA: TGTGCCAGCAGTGACCCTAATTTGGGTAATGAAAAACTGTTTTTT.

This sequence joins TRBV7-2 and TRBJ1-1; D ambiguous. The CDR3 runs to 15 residues. Looked up from germline, CDR1 is SGHTA and CDR2 is FQGNSA. V lost 3 bases and J 2 bases, leaving 13 bases between the germline ends. The CDR3 DNA reads as TGTGCCAGCAGCTTCCCCGGGGAGGTCAACACTGAAGCTTTCTTT. It encodes CASSFPGEVNTEAFF.